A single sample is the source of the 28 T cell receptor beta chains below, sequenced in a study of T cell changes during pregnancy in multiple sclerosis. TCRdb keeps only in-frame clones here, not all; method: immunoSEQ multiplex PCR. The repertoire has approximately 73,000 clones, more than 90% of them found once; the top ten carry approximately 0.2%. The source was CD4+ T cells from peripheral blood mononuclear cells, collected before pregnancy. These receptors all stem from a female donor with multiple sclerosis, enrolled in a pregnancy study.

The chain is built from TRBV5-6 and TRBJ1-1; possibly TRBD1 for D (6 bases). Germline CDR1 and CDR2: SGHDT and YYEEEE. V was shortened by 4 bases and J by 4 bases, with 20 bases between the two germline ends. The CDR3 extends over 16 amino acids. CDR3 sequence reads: CASSGGAGTGFTEAFF. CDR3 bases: TGTGCCAGCAGCGGGGGGGCCGGCACAGGCTTCACTGAAGCTTTCTTT.

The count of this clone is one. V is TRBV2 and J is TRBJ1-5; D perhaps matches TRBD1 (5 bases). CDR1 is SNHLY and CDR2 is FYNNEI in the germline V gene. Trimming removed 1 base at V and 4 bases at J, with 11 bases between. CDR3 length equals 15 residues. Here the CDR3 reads CASSEGGGLNQPQHF. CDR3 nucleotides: TGTGCCAGCAGTGAAGGGGGGGGTCTAAATCAGCCCCAGCATTTT.

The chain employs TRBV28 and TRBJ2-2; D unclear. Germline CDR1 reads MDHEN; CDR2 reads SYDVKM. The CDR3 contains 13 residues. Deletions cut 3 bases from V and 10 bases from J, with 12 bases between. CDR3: CASSLGRISELFF. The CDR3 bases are TGTGCCAGCAGTTTGGGCAGAATCTCGGAGCTGTTTTTT.

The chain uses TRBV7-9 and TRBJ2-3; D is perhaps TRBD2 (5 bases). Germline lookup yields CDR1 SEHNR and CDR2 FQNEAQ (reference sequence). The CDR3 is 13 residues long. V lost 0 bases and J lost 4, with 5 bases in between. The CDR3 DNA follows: TGTGCCAGCAGCTTAGCGGGAGCAGATACGCAGTATTTT. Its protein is CASSLAGADTQYF.

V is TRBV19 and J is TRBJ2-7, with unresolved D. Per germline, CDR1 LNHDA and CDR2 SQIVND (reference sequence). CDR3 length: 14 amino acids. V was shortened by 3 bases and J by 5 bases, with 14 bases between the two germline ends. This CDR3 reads CASSIKVTSHEQYF. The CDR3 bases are TGTGCCAGTAGTATTAAGGTGACTTCCCACGAGCAGTACTTC.

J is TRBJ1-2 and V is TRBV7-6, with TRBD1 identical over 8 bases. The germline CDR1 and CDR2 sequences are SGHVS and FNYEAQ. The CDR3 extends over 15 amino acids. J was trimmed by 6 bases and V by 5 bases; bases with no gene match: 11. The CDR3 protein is CASSPVGQGVDGYTF. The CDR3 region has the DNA TGTGCCAGCAGCCCCGTAGGACAGGGCGTAGATGGCTACACCTTC.

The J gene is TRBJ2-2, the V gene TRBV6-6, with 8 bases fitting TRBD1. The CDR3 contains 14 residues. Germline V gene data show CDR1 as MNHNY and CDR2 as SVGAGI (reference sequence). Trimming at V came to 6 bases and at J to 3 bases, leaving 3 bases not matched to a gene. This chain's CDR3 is CASRLGQDTGELFF. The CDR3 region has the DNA TGTGCCAGCAGGTTGGGACAGGACACCGGGGAGCTGTTTTTT.

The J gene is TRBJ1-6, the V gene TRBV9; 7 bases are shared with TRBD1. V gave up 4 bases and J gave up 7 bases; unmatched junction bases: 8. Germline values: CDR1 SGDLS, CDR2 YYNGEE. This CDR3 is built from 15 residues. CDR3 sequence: CASSLGQRLNSPLHF. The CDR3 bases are TGTGCCAGCAGCCTGGGACAGAGGCTAAATTCACCCCTCCACTTT.

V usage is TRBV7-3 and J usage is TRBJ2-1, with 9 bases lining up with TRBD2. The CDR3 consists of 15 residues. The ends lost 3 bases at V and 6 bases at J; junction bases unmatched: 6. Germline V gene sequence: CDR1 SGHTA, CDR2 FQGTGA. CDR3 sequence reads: CASSLGLASLNEQFF. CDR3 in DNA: TGTGCCAGCAGCTTGGGACTAGCATCTCTCAATGAGCAGTTCTTC.

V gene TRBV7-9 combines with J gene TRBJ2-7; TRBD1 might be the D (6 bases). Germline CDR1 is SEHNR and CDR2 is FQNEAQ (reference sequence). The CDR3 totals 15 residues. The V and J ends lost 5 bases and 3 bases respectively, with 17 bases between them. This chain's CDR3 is CASSPPFRGGYEQYF. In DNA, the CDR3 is TGTGCCAGCAGCCCCCCCTTCCGAGGGGGCTACGAGCAGTACTTC. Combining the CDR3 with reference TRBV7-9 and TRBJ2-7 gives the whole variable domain DTGVSQNPRHKITKRGQNVTFRCDPISEHNRLYWYRQTLGQGPEFLTYFQNEAQLEKSRLLSDRFSAERPKGSFSTLEIQRTEQGDSAMYLCASSPPFRGGYEQYFGPGTRLTVT.

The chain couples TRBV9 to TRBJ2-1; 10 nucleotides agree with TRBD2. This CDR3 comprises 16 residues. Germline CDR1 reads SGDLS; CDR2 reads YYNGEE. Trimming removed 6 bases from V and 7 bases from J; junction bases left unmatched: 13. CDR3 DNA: TGTGCCAGCACCAGAAACCTACTAGCGGGATATAATGAGCAGTTCTTC. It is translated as CASTRNLLAGYNEQFF.

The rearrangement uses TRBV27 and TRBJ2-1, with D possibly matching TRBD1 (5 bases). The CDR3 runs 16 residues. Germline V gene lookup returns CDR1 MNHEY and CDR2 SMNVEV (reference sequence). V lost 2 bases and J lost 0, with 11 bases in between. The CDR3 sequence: CASSLNRISSYNEQFF. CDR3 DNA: TGTGCCAGCAGTTTAAACAGGATAAGCTCCTACAATGAGCAGTTCTTC.

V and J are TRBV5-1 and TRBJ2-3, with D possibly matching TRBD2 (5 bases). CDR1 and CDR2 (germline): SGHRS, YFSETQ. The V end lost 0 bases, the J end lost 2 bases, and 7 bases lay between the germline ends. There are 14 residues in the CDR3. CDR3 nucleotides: TGCGCCAGCAGCTTGGGTCTAGCCACAGATACGCAGTATTTT. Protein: CASSLGLATDTQYF.

The CDR3 protein is CASSLTGTLTDTQYF. The DNA of the CDR3 is TGCGCCAGCAGCTTAACAGGGACATTGACAGATACGCAGTATTTT. The chain employs TRBV5-1 and TRBJ2-3; a possible D gene is TRBD1 (6 bases). CDR1 and CDR2 (germline): SGHRS, YFSETQ. This CDR3 has 15 residues. V shed 2 bases and J shed 3 bases, with 13 bases lying between them.

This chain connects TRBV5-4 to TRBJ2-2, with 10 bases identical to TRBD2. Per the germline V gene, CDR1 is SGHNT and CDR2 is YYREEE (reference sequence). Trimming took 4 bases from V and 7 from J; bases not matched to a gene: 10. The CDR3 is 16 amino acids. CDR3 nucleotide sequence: TGTGCCAGCAGCGACGGGGCTAGCGGGAGAATCGGGGAGCTGTTTTTT. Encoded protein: CASSDGASGRIGELFF.

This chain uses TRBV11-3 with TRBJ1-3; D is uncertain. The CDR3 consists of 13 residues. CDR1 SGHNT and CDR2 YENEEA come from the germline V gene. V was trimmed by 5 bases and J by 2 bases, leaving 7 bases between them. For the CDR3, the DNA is TGTGCCAGCAGCGGGCGACCTGGAAACACCATATATTTT. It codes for CASSGRPGNTIYF.

The CDR3, as DNA: TGTGCCAGCAGCGTGGGCAGCCCAGATACGCAGTATTTT. This codes for CASSVGSPDTQYF. This chain uses TRBV9 with TRBJ2-3; D unclear. Germline V gives CDR1 SGDLS, CDR2 YYNGEE. Trimming shortened V by 2 bases and J by 4 bases, and 8 bases separated the two germline ends. The CDR3 loop spans 13 amino acids.

Written as DNA, the CDR3 is TGCGCCAGCCAGGACCTCACTAGCGGTCCACAGGATACGCAGTATTTT. As protein: CASQDLTSGPQDTQYF. The chain uses TRBV5-1 and TRBJ2-3; 8 bases are shared with TRBD2. Per the germline V gene, CDR1 is SGHRS and CDR2 is YFSETQ. The CDR3 totals 16 residues. V dropped 7 bases and J dropped 6; count of bases not matched to a gene: 16.

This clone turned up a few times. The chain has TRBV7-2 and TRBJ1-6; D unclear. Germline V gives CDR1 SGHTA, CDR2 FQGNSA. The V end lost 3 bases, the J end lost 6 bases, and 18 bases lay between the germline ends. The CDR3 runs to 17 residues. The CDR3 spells CASSLASVRGVNSPLHF. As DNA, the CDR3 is TGTGCCAGCAGCTTGGCTTCAGTTCGGGGAGTTAATTCACCCCTCCACTTT.

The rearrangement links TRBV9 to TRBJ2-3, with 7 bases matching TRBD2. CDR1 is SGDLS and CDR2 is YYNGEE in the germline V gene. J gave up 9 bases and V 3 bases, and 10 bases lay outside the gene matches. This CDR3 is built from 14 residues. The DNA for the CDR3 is TGTGCCAGCAGCGCCGACAGCGGCGGGGGAACGCAGTATTTT. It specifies CASSADSGGGTQYF.

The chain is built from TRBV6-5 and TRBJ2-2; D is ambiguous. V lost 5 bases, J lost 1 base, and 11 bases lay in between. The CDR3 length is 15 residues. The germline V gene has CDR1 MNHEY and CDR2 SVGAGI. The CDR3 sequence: CASSQFPRNTGELFF. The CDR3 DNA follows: TGTGCCAGCAGTCAGTTCCCTAGGAACACCGGGGAGCTGTTTTTT.

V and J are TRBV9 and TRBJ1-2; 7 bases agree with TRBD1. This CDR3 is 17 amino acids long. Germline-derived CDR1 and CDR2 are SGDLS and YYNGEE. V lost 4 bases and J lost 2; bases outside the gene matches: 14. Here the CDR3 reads CASSPSRGAGGNYGYTF. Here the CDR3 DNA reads TGTGCCAGCAGCCCCAGTAGAGGGGCAGGGGGGAACTATGGCTACACCTTC.

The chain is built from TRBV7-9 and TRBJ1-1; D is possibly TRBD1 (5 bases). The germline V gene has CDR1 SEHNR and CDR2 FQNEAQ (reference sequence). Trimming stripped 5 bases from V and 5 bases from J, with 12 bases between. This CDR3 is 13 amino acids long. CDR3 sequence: CASSPQGWTEAFF. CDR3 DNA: TGTGCCAGCAGCCCCCAGGGTTGGACTGAAGCTTTCTTT.

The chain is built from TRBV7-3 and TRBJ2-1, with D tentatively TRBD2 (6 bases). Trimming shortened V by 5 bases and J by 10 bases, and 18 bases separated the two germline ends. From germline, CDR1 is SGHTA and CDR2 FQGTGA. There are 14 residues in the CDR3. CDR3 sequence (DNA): TGTGCCAGCAGCCCCTCACTAGCCCCAGGGGAGCAGTTCTTC. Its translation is CASSPSLAPGEQFF.

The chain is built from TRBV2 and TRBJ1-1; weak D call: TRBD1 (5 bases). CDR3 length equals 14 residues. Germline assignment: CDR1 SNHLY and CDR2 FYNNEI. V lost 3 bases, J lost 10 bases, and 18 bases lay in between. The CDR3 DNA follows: TGTGCCAGCAGTGAGGGAGGGACTTCGAGGCGAGCTTTCTTT. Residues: CASSEGGTSRRAFF.

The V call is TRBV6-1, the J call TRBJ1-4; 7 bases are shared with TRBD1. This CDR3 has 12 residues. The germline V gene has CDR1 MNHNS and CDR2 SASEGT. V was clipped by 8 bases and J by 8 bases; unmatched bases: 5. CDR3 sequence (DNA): TGTGCCAGCGAGGGGGCGAGGGAAAAACTGTTTTTT. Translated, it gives CASEGAREKLFF.

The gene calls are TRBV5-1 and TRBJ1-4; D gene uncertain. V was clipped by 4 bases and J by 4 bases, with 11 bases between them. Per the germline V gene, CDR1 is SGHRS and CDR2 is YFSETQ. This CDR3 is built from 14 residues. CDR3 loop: CASSQNPGNEKLFF. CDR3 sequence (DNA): TGCGCCAGCAGCCAGAACCCGGGTAATGAAAAACTGTTTTTT.

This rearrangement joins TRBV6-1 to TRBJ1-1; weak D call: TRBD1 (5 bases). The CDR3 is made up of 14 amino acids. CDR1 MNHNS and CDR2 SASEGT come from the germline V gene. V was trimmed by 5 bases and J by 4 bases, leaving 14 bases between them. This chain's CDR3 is CASSPTSGFTEAFF. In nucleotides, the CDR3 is TGTGCCAGCAGTCCCACTTCAGGGTTCACTGAAGCTTTCTTT.